This TCR beta chain was recovered during a study of T-cell reconstitution after alpha-beta-depleted transplantation in children. Study results and caveats: T-cell numbers and diversity, one year after transplant, stemmed largely from T cells that were newly produced. At day 60, the high TCRbeta diversity found in some patients originated from recipient T cells and thymic progenitors that had survived. Several hundred expanded graft clones reportedly gave rise to the alpha-beta T cells present about two months after transplant.

The germline CDR1 and CDR2 sequences are DFQATT and SNEGSKA (reference sequence). V trimming: 3 bases; J trimming: 7 bases; junction bases outside the gene matches: 15. The CDR3 runs to 18 residues. Of note for this clonotype: The antigen remains unidentified.

Unique molecular identifiers featured in how the TCRbeta library was prepared. MiXCR, run by TCRdb on the PCR reads, gives a single entry per CDR3 protein. The table lists about a million distinct CDR3 sequences, less than 30% of them singletons, with 25% to 35% in the top ten. This receptor was obtained from a boy younger than two who had a stem cell transplant for SCID, so the T cells may come from the graft donor. This rearrangement joins TRBV20-1 to TRBJ1-6; the match to TRBD1 covers 10 bases. The specimen was PBMCs, mostly from graft donor cells, collected 360 days after TCRalphabeta/CD19-depleted stem cell transplant. CDR3: CSASRAGLGTGANSPLHF. CDR3 nucleotides: TGCAGTGCTAGTAGGGCGGGTTTAGGGACAGGGGCCAATTCACCCCTCCACTTT.